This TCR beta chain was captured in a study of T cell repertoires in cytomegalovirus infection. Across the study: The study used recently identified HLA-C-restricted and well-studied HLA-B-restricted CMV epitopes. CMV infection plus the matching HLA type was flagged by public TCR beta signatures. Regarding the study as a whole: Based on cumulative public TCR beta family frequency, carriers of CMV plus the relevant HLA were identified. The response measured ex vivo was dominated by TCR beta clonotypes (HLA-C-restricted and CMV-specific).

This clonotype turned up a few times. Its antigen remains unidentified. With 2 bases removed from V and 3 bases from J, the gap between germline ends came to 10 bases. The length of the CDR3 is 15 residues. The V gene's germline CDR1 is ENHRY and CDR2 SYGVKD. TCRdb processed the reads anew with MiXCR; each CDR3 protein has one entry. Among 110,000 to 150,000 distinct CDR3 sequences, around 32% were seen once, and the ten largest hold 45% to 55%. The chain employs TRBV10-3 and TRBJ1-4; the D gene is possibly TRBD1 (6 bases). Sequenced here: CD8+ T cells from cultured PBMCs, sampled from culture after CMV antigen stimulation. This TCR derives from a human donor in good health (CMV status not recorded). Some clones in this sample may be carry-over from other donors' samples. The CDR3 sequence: CAISERQASNEKLFF. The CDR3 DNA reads TGTGCCATCAGTGAGCGACAGGCATCTAATGAAAAACTGTTTTTT.